A selection of T cell receptor beta chains follows, all from one sample in a study of CD8 T cells in Susac syndrome. Each CDR3 protein gets one entry after TCRdb re-called the immunoSEQ multiplex PCR reads with MiXCR. The data hold 100,000 to 150,000 distinct CDR3 sequences, with nearly 95% observed a single time. The sequenced material came from CD4+ T cells from PBMCs. These receptors were collected from a human donor in good health. Each CDR3 is given with its conserved first and last residue. The order of the fields is D gene, clone size, V gene, J gene, CDR3 protein, CDR3 DNA. D genes are given only for firm matches. Size tells how often a clone was seen (once, few, many) or the class of an expanded clone, and some rows leave it out.

D: TRBD2; size: once; V: TRBV5-1; J: TRBJ2-1; CDR3: CASSLGLAGWNAEQFF; DNA: TGCGCCAGCAGCTTGGGGCTAGCGGGATGGAATGCCGAGCAGTTCTTC
D: -; size: once; V: TRBV3-1; J: TRBJ2-3; CDR3: CASSQDGHQGDTQYF; DNA: TGTGCCAGCAGCCAAGACGGGCATCAGGGAGATACGCAGTATTTT
D: TRBD2; size: -; V: TRBV3-1; J: TRBJ2-1; CDR3: CASSQVSGRYLSSYNEQFF; DNA: TGTGCCAGCAGCCAAGTAAGCGGGAGATACCTCAGCTCCTACAATGAGCAGTTCTTC
D: -; size: -; V: TRBV18; J: TRBJ2-3; CDR3: CASSPEVDTQYF; DNA: TGTGCCAGCTCACCGGAAGTAGATACGCAGTATTTT
D: -; size: -; V: TRBV5-1; J: TRBJ2-7; CDR3: CASSPPTLLHEQYF; DNA: TGCGCCAGCAGCCCGCCAACCCTATTACACGAGCAGTACTTC
D: -; size: once; V: TRBV15; J: TRBJ2-7; CDR3: CATSRGYEGAVGYEQYF; DNA: TGTGCCACCAGCAGAGGGTACGAGGGAGCGGTGGGTTACGAGCAGTACTTC
D: TRBD2; size: -; V: TRBV29-1; J: TRBJ2-3; CDR3: CSAESGRDADTQYF; DNA: TGCAGCGCTGAAAGCGGGAGGGACGCAGATACGCAGTATTTT
D: -; size: -; V: TRBV5-4; J: TRBJ1-3; CDR3: CASSFSGTGNTIYF; DNA: TGTGCCAGCAGCTTTAGCGGGACTGGAAACACCATATATTTT
D: -; size: -; V: TRBV9; J: TRBJ2-3; CDR3: CASSVAAHEDTQYF; DNA: TGTGCCAGCAGCGTAGCGGCCCACGAGGATACGCAGTATTTT
D: TRBD2; size: -; V: TRBV20-1; J: TRBJ2-7; CDR3: CSASIAGDSEQYF; DNA: TGCAGTGCTAGCATAGCGGGAGACAGCGAGCAGTACTTC
D: TRBD1; size: -; V: TRBV6-5; J: TRBJ2-2; CDR3: CASTTTGHTGELFF; DNA: TGTGCCAGCACCACGACAGGGCACACCGGGGAGCTGTTTTTT
D: TRBD2; size: -; V: TRBV28; J: TRBJ2-5; CDR3: CASSLAGGPLWTQYF; DNA: TGTGCCAGCAGTCTAGCGGGAGGACCTCTTTGGACCCAGTACTTC
D: TRBD2; size: -; V: TRBV29-1; J: TRBJ2-7; CDR3: CSAGTSGYEQYF; DNA: TGCAGCGCCGGGACTAGCGGCTACGAGCAGTACTTC
D: TRBD1; size: once; V: TRBV5-6; J: TRBJ1-2; CDR3: CASSVDRGWYGYTF; DNA: TGTGCCAGCAGCGTCGACAGGGGTTGGTATGGCTACACCTTC
D: -; size: -; V: TRBV3-1; J: TRBJ2-6; CDR3: CASSRGNSGANVLTF; DNA: TGTGCCAGCAGCCGGGGGAACTCTGGGGCCAACGTCCTGACTTTC
D: -; size: -; V: TRBV29-1; J: TRBJ1-2; CDR3: CSVDFGRSPYGYTF; DNA: TGCAGCGTTGACTTTGGACGGAGCCCCTATGGCTACACCTTC
D: -; size: once; V: TRBV3-1; J: TRBJ2-6; CDR3: CASSPLLGRPLSSGANVLTF; DNA: TGTGCCAGCAGCCCTCTCCTGGGCAGACCCCTAAGCTCTGGGGCCAACGTCCTGACTTTC
D: -; size: -; V: TRBV3-1; J: TRBJ1-1; CDR3: CASSQVGPETEAFF; DNA: TGTGCCAGCAGCCAAGTTGGGCCTGAGACTGAAGCTTTCTTT
D: -; size: -; V: TRBV21-1; J: TRBJ2-3; CDR3: CASSKGTGGPDTQYF; DNA: TGTGCCAGCAGCAAAGGGACAGGGGGACCAGATACGCAGTATTTT
D: -; size: -; V: TRBV29-1; J: TRBJ1-3; CDR3: CSAISGNTIYF; DNA: TGCAGCGCGATCTCTGGAAACACCATATATTTT
D: -; size: once; V: TRBV20-1; J: TRBJ2-7; CDR3: CSATSGTFYEQYF; DNA: TGCAGTGCTACGTCAGGGACGTTCTACGAGCAGTACTTC
D: TRBD2; size: -; V: TRBV6-5; J: TRBJ2-7; CDR3: CASKAGAGYEQYF; DNA: TGTGCCAGCAAGGCGGGAGCGGGTTACGAGCAGTACTTC
D: -; size: -; V: TRBV25-1; J: TRBJ1-5; CDR3: CASSAPRGPQHF; DNA: TGTGCCAGCAGTGCCCCACGGGGGCCCCAGCATTTT
D: -; size: -; V: TRBV5-1; J: TRBJ2-7; CDR3: CASSLAETYEQYF; DNA: TGCGCCAGCAGCTTGGCGGAGACCTACGAGCAGTACTTC
D: TRBD2; size: -; V: TRBV27; J: TRBJ2-4; CDR3: CASSSLAGGGIQYF; DNA: TGTGCCAGCAGTTCCCTAGCGGGAGGCGGCATTCAGTACTTC
D: -; size: few; V: TRBV3-1; J: TRBJ2-5; CDR3: CASSQVSETQYF; DNA: TGTGCCAGCAGCCAAGTATCGGAGACCCAGTACTTC
D: -; size: -; V: TRBV27; J: TRBJ2-3; CDR3: CASSSRGGVPDTQYF; DNA: TGTGCCAGCAGCAGTCGAGGGGGAGTTCCAGATACGCAGTATTTT
D: TRBD2; size: -; V: TRBV29-1; J: TRBJ2-5; CDR3: CSVRLAGEETQYF; DNA: TGCAGCGTCCGTCTGGCGGGAGAAGAGACCCAGTACTTC
D: -; size: -; V: TRBV2; J: TRBJ2-2; CDR3: CASSEAPDTGELFF; DNA: TGTGCCAGCAGTGAAGCACCGGACACCGGGGAGCTGTTTTTT
D: -; size: -; V: TRBV6-1; J: TRBJ2-1; CDR3: CASRIGHQSYNEQFF; DNA: TGTGCCAGCAGGATCGGACACCAGTCCTACAATGAGCAGTTCTTC
D: -; size: -; V: TRBV18; J: TRBJ1-5; CDR3: CASSLKQGQPQHF; DNA: TGTGCCAGCTCACTAAAGCAGGGTCAGCCCCAGCATTTT
D: TRBD2; size: -; V: TRBV29-1; J: TRBJ2-5; CDR3: CSVGTSAGRGETQYF; DNA: TGCAGCGTGGGGACTAGCGCCGGAAGGGGCGAGACCCAGTACTTC